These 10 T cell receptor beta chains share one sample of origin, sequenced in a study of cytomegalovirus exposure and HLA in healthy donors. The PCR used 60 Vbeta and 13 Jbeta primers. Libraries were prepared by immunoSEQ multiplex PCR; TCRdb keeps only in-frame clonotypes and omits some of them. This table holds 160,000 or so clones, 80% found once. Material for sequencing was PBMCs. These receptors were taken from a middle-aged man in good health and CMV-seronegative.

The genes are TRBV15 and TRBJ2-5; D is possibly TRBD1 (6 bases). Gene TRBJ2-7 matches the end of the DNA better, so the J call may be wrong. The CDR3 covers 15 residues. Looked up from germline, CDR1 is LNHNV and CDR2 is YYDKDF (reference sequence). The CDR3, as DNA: TGTGCCACCAGCTACCCGAAACAGGGAATGGGCGAGCAGTACTTC. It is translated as CATSYPKQGMGEQYF.

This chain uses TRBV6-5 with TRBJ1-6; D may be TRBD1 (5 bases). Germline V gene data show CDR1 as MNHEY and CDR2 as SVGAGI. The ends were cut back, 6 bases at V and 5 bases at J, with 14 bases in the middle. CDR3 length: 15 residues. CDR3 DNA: TGTGCCAGCAGGCAGGACATAAAGAATAATTCACCCCTCCACTTT. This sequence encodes CASRQDIKNNSPLHF.

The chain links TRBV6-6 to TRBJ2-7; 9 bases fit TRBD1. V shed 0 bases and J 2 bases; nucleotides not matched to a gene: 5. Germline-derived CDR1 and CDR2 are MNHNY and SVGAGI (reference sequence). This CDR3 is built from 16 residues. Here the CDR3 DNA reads TGTGCCAGCAGTTACTCGGGGGACAGGGTGCCCTACGAGCAGTACTTC. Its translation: CASSYSGDRVPYEQYF.

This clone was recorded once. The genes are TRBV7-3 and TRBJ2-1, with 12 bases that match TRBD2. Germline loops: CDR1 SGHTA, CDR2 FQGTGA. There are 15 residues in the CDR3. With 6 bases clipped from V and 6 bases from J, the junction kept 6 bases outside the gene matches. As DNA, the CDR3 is TGTGCCAGCAGTCTAGCGGGGGGGCGGGGCAATGAGCAGTTCTTC. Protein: CASSLAGGRGNEQFF.

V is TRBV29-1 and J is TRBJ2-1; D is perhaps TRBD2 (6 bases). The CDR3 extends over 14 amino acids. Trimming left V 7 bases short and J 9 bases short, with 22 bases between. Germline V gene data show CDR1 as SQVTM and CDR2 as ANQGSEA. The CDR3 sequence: CSETSSASISEQFF. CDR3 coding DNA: TGCAGCGAGACATCTAGCGCTAGTATCAGTGAGCAGTTCTTC.

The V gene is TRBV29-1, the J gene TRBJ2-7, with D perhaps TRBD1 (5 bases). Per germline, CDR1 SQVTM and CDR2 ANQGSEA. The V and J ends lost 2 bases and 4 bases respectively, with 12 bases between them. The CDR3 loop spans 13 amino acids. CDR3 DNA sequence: TGCAGCGTTGAATCTGGGGCAAATTACGAGCAGTACTTC. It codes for CSVESGANYEQYF.

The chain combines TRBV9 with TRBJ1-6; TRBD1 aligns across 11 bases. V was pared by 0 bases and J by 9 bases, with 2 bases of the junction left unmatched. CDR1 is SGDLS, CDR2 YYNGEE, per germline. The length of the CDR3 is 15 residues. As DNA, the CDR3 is TGTGCCAGCAGCGTAGTGGACAGGGGGCGTTCACCCCTCCACTTT. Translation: CASSVVDRGRSPLHF.

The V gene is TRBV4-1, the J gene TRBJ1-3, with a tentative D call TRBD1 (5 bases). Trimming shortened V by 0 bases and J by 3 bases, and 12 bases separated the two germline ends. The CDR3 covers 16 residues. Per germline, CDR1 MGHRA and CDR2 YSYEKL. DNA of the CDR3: TGCGCCAGCAGCCAAGAGGGGGGTTGGGGTGGAAACACCATATATTTT. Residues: CASSQEGGWGGNTIYF.

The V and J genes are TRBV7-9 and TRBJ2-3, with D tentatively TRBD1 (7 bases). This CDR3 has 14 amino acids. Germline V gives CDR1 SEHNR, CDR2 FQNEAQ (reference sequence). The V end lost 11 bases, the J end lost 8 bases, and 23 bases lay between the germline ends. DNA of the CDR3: TGTGCCGTTCCCTCCGGGACTGCAGGGGGTACGCAGTATTTT. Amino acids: CAVPSGTAGGTQYF.

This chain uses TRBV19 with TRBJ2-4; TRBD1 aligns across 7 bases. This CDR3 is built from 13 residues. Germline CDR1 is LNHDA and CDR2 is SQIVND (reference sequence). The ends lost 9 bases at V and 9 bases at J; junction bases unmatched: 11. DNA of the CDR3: TGTGCCAGCTCACCAACAGGGGCGACCATTCAGTACTTC. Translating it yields CASSPTGATIQYF.